Below, one TCR beta chain is given with its context. The CDR3 consists of 16 residues. V lost 4 bases to trimming and J lost 6 bases; unmatched junction nucleotides: 9. Germline loops: CDR1 MNHEY, CDR2 SVGAGI. The protocol was immunoSEQ multiplex PCR, while the TCRdb copy is restricted to in-frame clones and leaves out a portion. The top ten clones hold roughly a fifth of a sample with approximately 45,000 clones, 91% of them seen once. The data originate from a study of control samples from healthy donors and cancer patients. The chain has TRBV6-5 and TRBJ1-6, with 7 bases that match TRBD1. Material: PBMCs. This TCR was recovered from a woman aged 40 to 49 with head and neck cancer. The CDR3 spells CASSSSRQGANSPLHF. CDR3 DNA sequence: TGTGCCAGCAGTTCCTCGCGACAGGGAGCTAATTCACCCCTCCACTTT.